What follows are 20 T cell receptor beta chains derived from one specimen sequenced in a study of T-cell reconstitution after alpha-beta-depleted transplantation in children. Preparation of the TCRbeta library used unique molecular identifiers. TCRdb reprocessed the PCR reads via MiXCR and lists one record per CDR3 protein. The table includes more than 250,000 distinct CDR3 sequences, about a tenth detected once. Material: PBMCs from the stem cell graft donor, obtained from the stem cell graft. The receptors originated from a human donor who donated a stem cell graft to a child with SCID.

A few counts support this clonotype. The V call is TRBV9, the J call TRBJ1-2; no reliable D call. Germline CDR1 and CDR2: SGDLS and YYNGEE. The CDR3 spans 12 residues. Trimming left V 3 bases short and J 5 bases short, with 8 bases between. CDR3 loop: CASSARDYGYTF. CDR3 coding DNA: TGTGCCAGCAGCGCAAGAGATTATGGCTACACCTTC.

This clonotype occurred many times. The gene calls are TRBV27 and TRBJ2-5; 9 bases align to TRBD2. Germline trimming cut 8 bases from V and 5 bases from J; bases unmatched to any gene: 6. CDR1 MNHEY and CDR2 SMNVEV come from the germline V gene (reference sequence). This CDR3 contains 13 residues. The CDR3 DNA follows: TGTGCCAGCCGCGGGGGGGCGAAGGAGACCCAGTACTTC. Protein product: CASRGGAKETQYF.

The J gene is TRBJ1-2, the V gene TRBV18; possibly TRBD1 for D (5 bases). Germline assignment: CDR1 KGHSH and CDR2 LQKENI. With 1 base removed from V and 2 bases from J, the gap between germline ends came to 20 bases. The CDR3 spans 18 residues. CDR3 loop: CASSPRYMEQGGNYGYTF. CDR3 sequence (DNA): TGTGCCAGCTCACCACGATATATGGAGCAGGGCGGAAACTATGGCTACACCTTC.

This clonotype was seen a few times. V is TRBV29-1 and J is TRBJ2-7; D not certain. Germline values: CDR1 SQVTM, CDR2 ANQGSEA. The ends were cut back, 8 bases at V and 0 bases at J, with 14 bases in the middle. This CDR3 is 13 amino acids long. For the CDR3, the DNA is TGCAGCATTAGGCAGGCCAGCTCCTACGAGCAGTACTTC. Amino acid sequence: CSIRQASSYEQYF.

This clonotype was seen at least ten times. V usage is TRBV7-6 and J usage is TRBJ1-3, with a weak D call TRBD1 (5 bases). The CDR3 covers 16 residues. Trimming took 2 bases from V and 2 from J, leaving 13 bases between them. Germline V gene lookup returns CDR1 SGHVS and CDR2 FNYEAQ. The CDR3 is CASSLYRSSTGNTIYF. For the CDR3, the DNA is TGTGCCAGCAGCTTATACAGGTCGAGTACTGGAAACACCATATATTTT. Complete variable domain (other parts from reference TRBV7-6 and TRBJ1-3): GAGVSQSPRYKVTKRGQDVALRCDPISGHVSLYWYRQALGQGPEFLTYFNYEAQQDKSGLPNDRFSAERPEGSISTLTIQRTEQRDSAMYRCASSLYRSSTGNTIYFGEGSWLTVV.

The V gene is TRBV5-1, the J gene TRBJ2-7; D could derive from TRBD1 or TRBD2 (5 bases each). Germline CDR1 SGHRS, CDR2 YFSETQ. V lost 1 base and J 0 bases, leaving 8 bases between the germline ends. CDR3 length: 14 amino acids. CDR3 protein: CASSLKGTSYEQYF. CDR3 bases: TGCGCCAGCAGCTTGAAGGGGACCTCCTACGAGCAGTACTTC. The full variable domain, completed using reference TRBV5-1 and TRBJ2-7, is KAGVTQTPRYLIKTRGQQVTLSCSPISGHRSVSWYQQTPGQGLQFLFEYFSETQRNKGNFPGRFSGRQFSNSRSEMNVSTLELGDSALYLCASSLKGTSYEQYFGPGTRLTVT.

This clonotype was recorded many times. The CDR3 nucleotides read TGTGCCAGCACCTCGAACGACAAAATCTACACCTTC. It yields the protein CASTSNDKIYTF. The V and J genes are TRBV12-3 or TRBV12-4 and TRBJ1-2, with unresolved D. V was shortened by 7 bases and J by 10 bases, with 16 bases between the two germline ends. The CDR3 extends over 12 amino acids.

The chain couples TRBV12-3 or TRBV12-4 to TRBJ2-7; D not resolved. The CDR3 contains 13 residues. V gave up 3 bases and J gave up 3 bases, with 9 bases separating them. CDR3: CASSFPNSYEQYF. CDR3 bases: TGTGCCAGCAGTTTCCCAAACAGCTACGAGCAGTACTTC.

This clonotype was recorded at least ten times. The chain uses TRBV5-1 and TRBJ2-7, with TRBD1 matching over 11 bases. V lost 4 bases to trimming and J lost 6 bases; unmatched junction nucleotides: 6. The CDR3 has 14 amino acids. Looked up from germline, CDR1 is SGHRS and CDR2 is YFSETQ. CDR3 bases: TGCGCCAGCAGCCCAGGACAGGGGGCCGGCGAGCAGTACTTC. It specifies CASSPGQGAGEQYF.

The V gene is TRBV27, the J gene TRBJ1-2; TRBD1 agrees at 9 bases. With 6 bases clipped from V and 2 bases from J, the junction kept 16 bases outside the gene matches. The germline gives CDR1 MNHEY, CDR2 SMNVEV (reference sequence). This CDR3 has 18 amino acids. The CDR3 region has the DNA TGTGCCAGCAGCCCAAGGGGACAGGGCCCAAGGCGAAACTATGGCTACACCTTC. Its translation: CASSPRGQGPRRNYGYTF.

As regards this clonotype: One base away lies a much larger clone, so this may be a sequencing read error. This rearrangement joins TRBV11-3 to TRBJ2-2; no clear D gene. Germline lookup yields CDR1 SGHNT and CDR2 YENEEA. Between the trimmed V and J ends, which lost 4 bases and 0 bases, there was a span of 9 bases. The CDR3 loop spans 15 amino acids. The DNA for the CDR3 is TGTGCCAGCAGCTGGCTGGGTTCGAACACCGGGGAGCTGTTTTTT. Amino acid sequence: CASSWLGSNTGELFF.

This chain joins TRBV25-1 and TRBJ1-6; TRBD1 matches 10 bases. CDR1 MGHDK and CDR2 SYGVNS come from the germline V gene. The CDR3 consists of 14 residues. J was trimmed by 9 bases and V by 6 bases; bases with no gene match: 5. CDR3 residues: CASSPGQGVSPLHF. The CDR3 coding sequence is TGTGCCAGCAGCCCAGGACAGGGGGTTTCACCCCTCCACTTT. The whole variable domain, filled in from reference TRBV25-1 and TRBJ1-6, reads EADIYQTPRYLVIGTGKKITLECSQTMGHDKMYWYQQDPGMELHLIHYSYGVNSTEKGDLSSESTVSRIRTEHFPLTLESARPSHTSQYLCASSPGQGVSPLHFGNGTRLTVT.

In this sample, this clonotype turned up many times. The chain uses TRBV12-3 or TRBV12-4 and TRBJ2-5; D possibly corresponds to TRBD2 (7 bases). The CDR3 sequence is 17 residues long. Trimming left V 1 base short and J 1 base short, with 16 bases between. CDR3 loop: CASSLVGGGMGQETQYF. The CDR3 region has the DNA TGTGCCAGCAGTTTAGTTGGCGGGGGCATGGGCCAAGAGACCCAGTACTTC.

This clonotype has just a few counts. The chain couples TRBV10-3 to TRBJ1-2; TRBD1 might be the D (6 bases). Germline V lookup: CDR1 ENHRY, CDR2 SYGVKD. With 4 bases removed from V and 6 bases from J, the gap between germline ends came to 9 bases. The CDR3 contains 12 residues. The CDR3 here is CAISVAGDGYTF. The CDR3 DNA sequence: TGTGCCATCAGTGTGGCAGGGGATGGCTACACCTTC.

To note about this clonotype: One end of the junction varies from germline; a read error may be responsible. This chain connects TRBV7-3 to TRBJ2-3; 13 bases fit TRBD2. Germline values: CDR1 SGHTA, CDR2 FQGTGA. The CDR3 is 15 amino acids. The CDR3 DNA is TGTGTCAGCAGCCCCGGGACTAGCGGGGCGGGAACGCAGTATTTT. It specifies CVSSPGTSGAGTQYF.

This clonotype was counted only a few times. This chain links TRBV20-1 with TRBJ1-1, with D unresolved. V was shortened by 8 bases and J by 2 bases, with 18 bases between the two germline ends. Germline CDR1 is DFQATT and CDR2 is SNEGSKA (reference sequence). This CDR3 has 14 amino acids. Here the CDR3 DNA reads TGCAGTCCATCAATGTTAACGAGAAACACTGAAGCTTTCTTT. Translating it yields CSPSMLTRNTEAFF.

V and J are TRBV10-3 and TRBJ2-3; D is unclear. Trimming cost V 6 bases and J 3 bases, with 10 bases left between them. CDR3 length equals 13 residues. The germline gives CDR1 ENHRY, CDR2 SYGVKD. The CDR3 coding sequence is TGTGCCATCAGATCGGCCAGAACAGATACGCAGTATTTT. This encodes CAIRSARTDTQYF.

This clonotype has a handful of counts. CDR3 bases: TGTGCCAGCAGTAGCCTCAAACAGGGAAAAGGAAAACTGTTTTTT. The encoded protein is CASSSLKQGKGKLFF. The rearrangement uses TRBV6-5 and TRBJ1-4; maybe TRBD1 (6 bases). V lost 5 bases and J 10 bases, leaving 20 bases between the germline ends. The CDR3 is 15 amino acids. Looked up from germline, CDR1 is MNHEY and CDR2 is SVGAGI.

This chain uses TRBV4-1 with TRBJ2-1; D possibly corresponds to TRBD1 (5 bases). Germline CDR1 reads MGHRA; CDR2 reads YSYEKL. There are 15 residues in the CDR3. The V and J ends lost 3 bases and 10 bases respectively, with 19 bases between them. CDR3 sequence reads: CASSQEQGPPSEQFF. CDR3 sequence (DNA): TGCGCCAGCAGCCAGGAGCAGGGCCCTCCGAGCGAGCAGTTCTTC.

The gene calls are TRBV20-1 and TRBJ2-7; D call uncertain. The V end lost 5 bases, the J end lost 3 bases, and 17 bases lay between the germline ends. Germline lookup yields CDR1 DFQATT and CDR2 SNEGSKA (reference sequence). The CDR3 runs 14 residues. CDR3 sequence reads: CSAPRNPASYEQYF. The CDR3 DNA reads TGCAGTGCTCCTCGCAACCCAGCGAGCTACGAGCAGTACTTC.